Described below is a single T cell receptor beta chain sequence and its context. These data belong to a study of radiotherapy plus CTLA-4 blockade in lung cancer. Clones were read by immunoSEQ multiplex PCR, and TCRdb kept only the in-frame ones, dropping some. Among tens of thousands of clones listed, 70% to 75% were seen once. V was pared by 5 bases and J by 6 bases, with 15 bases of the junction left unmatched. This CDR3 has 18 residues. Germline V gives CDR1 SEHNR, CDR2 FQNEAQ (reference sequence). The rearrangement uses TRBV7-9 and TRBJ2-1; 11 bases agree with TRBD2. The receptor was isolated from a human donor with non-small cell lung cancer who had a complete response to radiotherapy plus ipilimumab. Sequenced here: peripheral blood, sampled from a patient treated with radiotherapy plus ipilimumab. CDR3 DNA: TGTGCCAGCAGCCCACCGGGTCTTGGACTAGCGGGCAGCAATGAGCAGTTCTTC. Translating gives CASSPPGLGLAGSNEQFF.